Each of the 22 T cell receptor beta chains below was sequenced from the same sample in a study of blood T cell repertoires in COVID-19. Sequencing was performed with immunoSEQ multiplex PCR; in TCRdb, only in-frame clones are kept and a portion is missing. Altogether tens of thousands of clones are present, approximately 80% being singletons, with the ten largest covering about an eighth. Specimen: peripheral blood. Source of these receptors: a man over 45 with COVID-19, enrolled during active disease.

For this clone: At the DNA level, this CDR3 is encoded by other sequences in the same sample as well. The V gene is TRBV4-1, the J gene TRBJ2-5; 7 nucleotides align to TRBD2. Germline V gives CDR1 MGHRA, CDR2 YSYEKL. J was trimmed by 5 bases and V by 2 bases; bases with no gene match: 2. CDR3 length: 13 residues. Here the CDR3 reads CASSQWRGETQYF. CDR3 DNA: TGCGCCAGCAGCCAATGGCGGGGGGAGACCCAGTACTTC.

The chain combines TRBV30 with TRBJ1-5, with D unclear. This CDR3 comprises 15 residues. V lost 2 bases to trimming and J lost 4 bases, with 15 bases between them. Germline V CDR1 and CDR2: GTSNPN, SVGIG (reference sequence). Written as DNA, the CDR3 is TGTGCCTGGAGTTTGGGCAGCAAGATAAATCAGCCCCAGCATTTT. Its translation: CAWSLGSKINQPQHF. The full variable domain, completed using reference TRBV30 and TRBJ1-5, is SQTIHQWPATLVQPVGSPLSLECTVEGTSNPNLYWYRQAAGRGLQLLFYSVGIGQISSEVPQNLSASRPQDRQFILSSKKLLLSDSGFYLCAWSLGSKINQPQHFGDGTRLSIL.

The chain carries TRBV5-4 and TRBJ2-5; 7 nucleotides align to TRBD2. J gave up 3 bases and V 1 base, and 3 bases lay outside the gene matches. The CDR3 loop spans 14 amino acids. Germline V gene data show CDR1 as SGHNT and CDR2 as YYREEE (reference sequence). The CDR3 loop is CASSLRLAEETQYF. Written as DNA, the CDR3 is TGTGCCAGCAGCTTGCGGCTAGCGGAAGAGACCCAGTACTTC.

The chain recombines TRBV6-5 with TRBJ1-2; 9 bases map to TRBD1. J was trimmed by 5 bases and V by 6 bases; bases with no gene match: 10. CDR1 is MNHEY and CDR2 is SVGAGI in the germline V gene. This CDR3 is built from 15 residues. The DNA of the CDR3 is TGTGCCAGCAGCCCCGGGACAGGGATTCGGTATGGCTACACCTTC. Its translation is CASSPGTGIRYGYTF.

The chain has TRBV2 and TRBJ2-7, with D possibly being TRBD1 (6 bases). The CDR3 runs to 14 residues. In germline, CDR1 is SNHLY, CDR2 FYNNEI. With 4 bases removed from V and 2 bases from J, the gap between germline ends came to 12 bases. CDR3 nucleotide sequence: TGTGCCAGCAGTGGCGGACAGAAAGCCTACGAGCAGTACTTC. The encoded protein is CASSGGQKAYEQYF.

This clone was recorded only once. The chain joins TRBV6-5 to TRBJ2-1; D is uncertain. The CDR3 is made up of 15 amino acids. The germline V gene has CDR1 MNHEY and CDR2 SVGAGI. Trimming pared 1 base from V and 7 bases from J, leaving 14 bases between. The CDR3 protein is CASSYYPNLGNEQFF. The DNA for the CDR3 is TGTGCCAGCAGTTACTACCCCAACCTCGGGAATGAGCAGTTCTTC.

J is TRBJ2-5 and V is TRBV6-2 or TRBV6-3, with 10 bases matching TRBD1. The CDR3 is made up of 18 amino acids. V lost 4 bases, J lost 2 bases, and 13 bases stayed unmatched. The germline V gene encodes CDR1 MNHEY and CDR2 SVGEGT. The CDR3 loop reads CASSFNPPGQGEQETQYF. The CDR3 region has the DNA TGTGCCAGCAGTTTCAACCCCCCCGGACAGGGGGAACAAGAGACCCAGTACTTC.

The chain uses TRBV5-6 and TRBJ1-1; no firm D call. From germline, CDR1 is SGHDT and CDR2 YYEEEE. V lost 0 bases and J 4 bases, leaving 4 bases between the germline ends. The CDR3 sequence is 12 residues long. The DNA for the CDR3 is TGTGCCAGCAGCTTGGGAGCCACTGAAGCTTTCTTT. This gives the protein CASSLGATEAFF.

The chain has TRBV2 and TRBJ2-7; the match to TRBD2 covers 13 bases. Trimming removed 3 bases from V and 7 bases from J; junction bases left unmatched: 6. The CDR3 is made up of 15 amino acids. Germline V gene sequence: CDR1 SNHLY, CDR2 FYNNEI. As DNA, the CDR3 is TGTGCCAGCAGTGACGACGTACTAGCGGGGGGGGAGCAGTACTTC. As protein: CASSDDVLAGGEQYF.

The V and J genes are TRBV5-4 and TRBJ1-1; D perhaps matches TRBD1 (5 bases). V gave up 1 base and J gave up 4 bases, with 17 bases separating them. The CDR3 contains 16 residues. Germline V gene lookup returns CDR1 SGHNT and CDR2 YYREEE (reference sequence). CDR3 sequence: CASSLKLHPQATEAFF. The DNA for the CDR3 is TGTGCCAGCAGCTTGAAGCTCCACCCACAGGCCACTGAAGCTTTCTTT.

The genes are TRBV7-2 and TRBJ2-2, with a tentative D call TRBD1 (6 bases). This CDR3 has 16 amino acids. Trimming pared 1 base from V and 3 bases from J, leaving 12 bases between. Germline CDR1 SGHTA, CDR2 FQGNSA. CDR3 DNA sequence: TGTGCCAGCAGCTTAGTCCGGGACACCTACACCGGGGAGCTGTTTTTT. It yields the protein CASSLVRDTYTGELFF.

Turning to this clone: Other nucleotide sequences from this sample produce the same CDR3. The V gene is TRBV5-1, the J gene TRBJ2-5, with 11 bases identical to TRBD1. The germline CDR1 and CDR2 sequences are SGHRS and YFSETQ. V lost 2 bases and J lost 3; bases outside the gene matches: 6. This CDR3 region has 16 residues. CDR3 nucleotide sequence: TGCGCCAGCAGCTTAACCGGGACAGGGGGTGAAGAGACCCAGTACTTC. It is translated as CASSLTGTGGEETQYF.

The rearrangement joins TRBV6-2 or TRBV6-3 to TRBJ1-2; D remains unclear. Germline CDR1 MNHEY, CDR2 SVGEGT. CDR3 length: 11 residues. V was cut by 2 bases and J by 8 bases, with 6 bases left in between. The CDR3 nucleotides read TGTGCCAGCAGTTACCTATGGGGCTACACCTTC. Protein product: CASSYLWGYTF.

The chain joins TRBV23-1 to TRBJ2-3; 12 bases map to TRBD1. TRBV23-1 is labeled an ORF, and its function is uncertain. The J segment lost 5 bases and the V segment lost 8 bases, leaving 23 bases of the junction unmatched. The CDR3 covers 20 residues. For the CDR3, the DNA is TGCGCCAGCCACAGGGGGGAACCGGGACAGGGGGCTAACGGTGGAGATACGCAGTATTTT. It translates to CASHRGEPGQGANGGDTQYF.

The V and J genes are TRBV29-1 and TRBJ1-1; a weak D match, TRBD1 (5 bases). Looked up from germline, CDR1 is SQVTM and CDR2 is ANQGSEA. The V end was cut by 5 bases, the J end by 3 bases, with 19 bases between. The CDR3 length is 15 residues. The CDR3 protein is CSVRGTLSSDTEAFF. The CDR3 nucleotides are TGCAGCGTTCGCGGGACTTTATCATCGGACACTGAAGCTTTCTTT.

This chain uses TRBV7-9 with TRBJ1-2, with TRBD1 matching 8 bases. There are 13 residues in the CDR3. J was trimmed by 5 bases and V by 2 bases; bases with no gene match: 1. Germline V gives CDR1 SEHNR, CDR2 FQNEAQ (reference sequence). The CDR3 DNA is TGTGCCAGCAGCTTAACAGGGGGATATGGCTACACCTTC. Its protein is CASSLTGGYGYTF.

This chain uses TRBV10-3 with TRBJ2-2; 7 positions match TRBD1. Germline-derived CDR1 and CDR2 are ENHRY and SYGVKD. Trimming cost V 9 bases and J 5 bases; bases outside gene matches: 9. This CDR3 has 14 amino acids. DNA of the CDR3: TGTGCCATGTTGGGGCAGGGGGAAACCGGGGAGCTGTTTTTT. Translated: CAMLGQGETGELFF.

This chain connects TRBV5-1 to TRBJ1-1; tentative D call: TRBD1 (5 bases). Trimming cost V 4 bases and J 2 bases, with 15 bases left between them. CDR1 is SGHRS, CDR2 YFSETQ, per germline. This CDR3 region has 15 residues. In nucleotides, the CDR3 is TGCGCCAGCAGCCTGGAATCTCAGGGAAACACTGAAGCTTTCTTT. This encodes CASSLESQGNTEAFF.

The sample holds many counts of this clone. The V gene is TRBV11-3, the J gene TRBJ2-1; D remains ambiguous. Germline lookup yields CDR1 SGHNT and CDR2 YENEEA. This CDR3 has 13 amino acids. V lost 1 base and J lost 10, with 11 bases in between. This CDR3 reads CASSLGPLGEQFF. The CDR3 bases are TGTGCCAGCAGCTTAGGGCCGCTGGGCGAGCAGTTCTTC.

This sequence joins TRBV6-5 and TRBJ1-3, with 7 bases aligning to TRBD1. The CDR3 is 15 amino acids. CDR1 MNHEY and CDR2 SVGAGI come from the germline V gene. V was pared by 7 bases and J by 2 bases, with 8 bases of the junction left unmatched. CDR3 bases: TGTGCCAGCAACTCCGGGACAGCTGCTGGAAACACCATATATTTT. Protein product: CASNSGTAAGNTIYF.

V usage is TRBV3-1 (or the pseudogene TRBV3-2) and J usage is TRBJ2-5, with TRBD2 as a possible D gene (6 bases). The germline CDR1 and CDR2 sequences are LGHDT and YNNKEL (reference sequence). CDR3 length: 14 amino acids. Trimming left V 5 bases short and J 2 bases short, with 12 bases between. CDR3 coding DNA: TGTGCCAGCAGCTCTAGGGGAGGTCAAGAGACCCAGTACTTC. Amino acid sequence: CASSSRGGQETQYF.

The chain uses TRBV11-2 and TRBJ2-3; D is perhaps TRBD1 (5 bases). V dropped 5 bases and J dropped 0 bases, with 18 bases sitting between them. The CDR3 is 17 amino acids. Looked up from germline, CDR1 is SGHAT and CDR2 is FQNNGV. CDR3 protein: CASSPTEDRSSTDTQYF. CDR3 nucleotide sequence: TGTGCCAGCAGCCCTACGGAAGACAGATCTAGCACAGATACGCAGTATTTT.